These 15 T cell receptor beta chains came from one sample sequenced in a study of cytomegalovirus exposure and HLA in healthy donors. The PCR was carried out with 60 Vbeta primers and 13 Jbeta primers. The table came from immunoSEQ multiplex PCR; TCRdb's copy has only in-frame clones and leaves some out. The table for this sample gives some 150,000 clones. The sample comprised PBMCs. All receptors come from a middle-aged man in good health and CMV-seronegative.

Here the CDR3 reads CASSSAGVYSNQPQHF. The CDR3 DNA is TGTGCCAGCAGCAGCGCGGGCGTTTATAGCAATCAGCCCCAGCATTTT. The chain uses TRBV7-2 and TRBJ1-5; D unresolved. With 5 bases removed from V and 0 bases from J, the gap between germline ends came to 14 bases. Looked up from germline, CDR1 is SGHTA and CDR2 is FQGNSA. This CDR3 has 16 amino acids.

The rearrangement joins TRBV6-1 to TRBJ2-7, with D unresolved. Per germline, CDR1 MNHNS and CDR2 SASEGT. The CDR3 is 13 amino acids. V gave up 3 bases and J gave up 3 bases, with 9 bases separating them. The CDR3 DNA follows: TGTGCCAGCAGTGATGGAGTACTCTACGAGCAGTACTTC. It yields the protein CASSDGVLYEQYF.

This chain joins TRBV7-9 and TRBJ2-3; 12 nucleotides agree with TRBD1. Germline-derived CDR1 and CDR2 are SEHNR and FQNEAQ (reference sequence). This CDR3 region has 16 residues. J was trimmed by 5 bases and V by 5 bases; bases with no gene match: 8. CDR3 nucleotide sequence: TGTGCCAGCAGCCCCAGCCGGGACAGGGGGCAAGATACGCAGTATTTT. It codes for CASSPSRDRGQDTQYF.

The chain uses TRBV7-9 and TRBJ1-4; D remains ambiguous. With 0 bases removed from V and 8 bases from J, the gap between germline ends came to 10 bases. CDR3 size: 14 residues. Germline V gene sequence: CDR1 SEHNR, CDR2 FQNEAQ (reference sequence). CDR3 loop: CASSLAEGGEKLFF. CDR3 in DNA: TGTGCCAGCAGCTTAGCGGAGGGAGGCGAAAAACTGTTTTTT.

J is TRBJ2-2 and V is TRBV29-1; 7 nucleotides line up with TRBD1. This CDR3 contains 15 residues. Germline CDR1 reads SQVTM; CDR2 reads ANQGSEA. Unmatched junction bases numbered 8, after V lost 2 bases and J lost 5 bases. The CDR3 region is CSVETDRARTGELFF. DNA for the CDR3: TGCAGCGTTGAAACTGACAGGGCGAGGACCGGGGAGCTGTTTTTT.

This chain uses TRBV7-2 with TRBJ2-1, with TRBD1 matching over 7 bases. This CDR3 comprises 15 residues. V lost 2 bases to trimming and J lost 4 bases; unmatched junction nucleotides: 5. CDR1 and CDR2 from the germline V gene are SGHTA and FQGNSA. CDR3 bases: TGTGCCAGCAGCTTACCGGGACAGAAGTACAATGAGCAGTTCTTC. Encoded protein: CASSLPGQKYNEQFF.

The chain combines TRBV28 with TRBJ2-2, with TRBD1 identical over 9 bases. Looked up from germline, CDR1 is MDHEN and CDR2 is SYDVKM. The CDR3 length is 16 residues. J lost 3 bases, V lost 5 bases, and 7 bases had no gene match. The CDR3 spells CASSNSGQGDTGELFF. The CDR3 DNA follows: TGTGCCAGCAGTAACTCGGGACAGGGCGACACCGGGGAGCTGTTTTTT.

The rearrangement uses TRBV11-2 and TRBJ2-2, with 8 bases fitting TRBD2. Trimming took 1 base from V and 1 from J; bases not matched to a gene: 2. CDR3 size: 16 residues. Germline loops: CDR1 SGHAT, CDR2 FQNNGV. The CDR3 bases are TGTGCCAGCAGCTTAGGGCTAGCGGGGAACACCGGGGAGCTGTTTTTT. Translating it yields CASSLGLAGNTGELFF.

The chain is built from TRBV6-1 and TRBJ2-3, with a weak D call TRBD1 (5 bases). This CDR3 has 15 amino acids. The germline V gene encodes CDR1 MNHNS and CDR2 SASEGT. V was shortened by 7 bases and J by 1 base, with 15 bases between the two germline ends. The CDR3 reads CASTRQLAGTDTQYF. CDR3 coding DNA: TGTGCCAGCACACGACAGCTCGCCGGCACAGATACGCAGTATTTT.

The chain is built from TRBV7-2 and TRBJ1-6; 7 bases fit TRBD1. This CDR3 has 16 amino acids. V trimming: 5 bases; J trimming: 6 bases; junction bases outside the gene matches: 10. Looked up from germline, CDR1 is SGHTA and CDR2 is FQGNSA. CDR3 bases: TGTGCCAGCAGCAACCATCGACAGGGTGGTAATTCACCCCTCCACTTT. Translated, it gives CASSNHRQGGNSPLHF.

The chain carries TRBV7-7 and TRBJ2-2, with a tentative D call TRBD2 (6 bases). The CDR3 totals 15 residues. The ends were cut back, 1 base at V and 4 bases at J, with 10 bases in the middle. The germline CDR1 and CDR2 sequences are SSHAT and FNYEAQ (reference sequence). CDR3 in amino acids: CASSLDRGITGELFF. In DNA form, the CDR3 reads TGTGCCAGCAGCTTAGATCGGGGGATCACCGGGGAGCTGTTTTTT.

This chain links TRBV5-4 with TRBJ1-2; tentative D call: TRBD1 (6 bases). Trimming cost V 3 bases and J 7 bases, with 22 bases left between them. The germline V gene encodes CDR1 SGHNT and CDR2 YYREEE (reference sequence). The CDR3 contains 16 residues. CDR3 residues: CASSSVLQGNIGGYTF. CDR3 coding DNA: TGTGCCAGCAGCTCTGTGTTACAGGGCAACATTGGTGGCTACACCTTC.

This rearrangement joins TRBV4-2 to TRBJ2-7; TRBD1 might be the D (6 bases). V shed 1 base and J shed 5 bases, with 15 bases lying between them. The germline V gene encodes CDR1 LGHNA and CDR2 YNFKEQ. The CDR3 length is 15 residues. In DNA, the CDR3 is TGTGCCAGCAGCCAAGGACAGGCCTTTGTTGACGAGCAGTACTTC. Translating it yields CASSQGQAFVDEQYF.

The genes are TRBV19 and TRBJ2-5, with D perhaps matching TRBD2 (5 bases). V was trimmed by 5 bases and J by 1 base, leaving 11 bases between them. CDR1 is LNHDA and CDR2 is SQIVND in the germline V gene (reference sequence). This CDR3 region has 14 residues. The CDR3 region has the DNA TGTGCCAGTAGTGGTAGCGCGGTCCAAGAGACCCAGTACTTC. Translated, it gives CASSGSAVQETQYF.

The chain employs TRBV7-9 and TRBJ1-2; no firm D call. V lost 5 bases, J lost 3 bases, and 13 bases lay in between. Germline V gene sequence: CDR1 SEHNR, CDR2 FQNEAQ (reference sequence). CDR3 size: 14 residues. CDR3 DNA sequence: TGTGCCAGCAGCCTGCTCTACCAGGACTATGGCTACACCTTC. Translation: CASSLLYQDYGYTF.